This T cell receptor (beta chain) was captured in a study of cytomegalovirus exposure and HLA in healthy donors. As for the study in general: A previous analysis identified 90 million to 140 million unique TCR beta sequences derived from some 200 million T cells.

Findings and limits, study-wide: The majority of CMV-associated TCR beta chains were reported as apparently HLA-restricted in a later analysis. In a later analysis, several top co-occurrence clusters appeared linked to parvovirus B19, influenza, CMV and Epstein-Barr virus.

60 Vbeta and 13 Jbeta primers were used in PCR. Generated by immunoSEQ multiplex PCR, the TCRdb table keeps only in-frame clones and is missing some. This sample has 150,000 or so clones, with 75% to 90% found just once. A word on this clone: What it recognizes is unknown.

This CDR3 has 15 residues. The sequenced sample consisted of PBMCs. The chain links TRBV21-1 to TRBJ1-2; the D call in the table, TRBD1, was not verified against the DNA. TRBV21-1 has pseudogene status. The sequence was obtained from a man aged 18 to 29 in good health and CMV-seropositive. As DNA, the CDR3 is TGTGCCAGCAGCAAAGTGTGTGGGACAGTAATCGGCTACACCTTC. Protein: CASSKVCGTVIGYTF.